Sequencing of this T cell receptor beta chain was carried out in a study of T cells in Graves' hyperthyroidism and ophthalmopathy (dated by TCRdb to the late 2010s). In the study overall: Peripheral blood was sampled at the time of initial diagnosis, prior to any treatment. To identify distinguishing TCR V-J signatures, a discovery cohort of some 100 patients was used, comprising some 45 with Graves' ophthalmopathy and 57 with stable Graves' hyperthyroidism. The study also compared thyroid tissue and blood T-cell repertoires from 5 to 7 Graves' hyperthyroidism patients. TCR Vbeta CDR3 sequencing of around 130 peripheral blood samples (43 ophthalmopathy, approximately 80 hyperthyroidism and around 17 progressor patients) is reported in the paper. The 100 or so discovery patients were randomly split 7:3 into training and test sets. Following sampling, methimazole starting at 30 mg daily was given to hyperthyroidism patients, and high-dose intravenous methylprednisolone was given to ophthalmopathy patients. Whether ophthalmopathy could be predicted prospectively was tested in an independent validation cohort made up of about 18 hyperthyroidism patients plus 17 patients who later progressed to ophthalmopathy. Broad study findings and their caveats: In validation, the model predicted progression to ophthalmopathy with 55% to 71% sensitivity and approximately 78% specificity, a median of 6.5 months before onset. Ophthalmopathy was separated from stable hyperthyroidism by a 13 V-J signature model, with 85% to 90% sensitivity and 81% to 82% specificity obtained in cross-validation and 80%/75% obtained in testing. Sample size was not statistically predetermined, and investigators were not blinded to group allocation. Most expanded thyroid clonotypes (frequency above 0.001) were also detected in blood, a finding suggesting that blood repertoires may reflect thyroid immune responses.

Ophthalmopathy patients had moderately to severely active disease, Clinical Activity Score of at least 3, NOSPECS grade of at least 4, and duration under 3 months. Patients with uncontrolled infections, other autoimmune diseases, pregnancy or lactation were excluded. Diagnoses were based on clinical symptoms, serum thyroxine and TRAb, thyroid ultrasound and orbital computed tomography. PBMCs were isolated from about 10 ml of fresh peripheral blood by Ficoll-Paque density gradient centrifugation. Total RNA was extracted using Trizol reagent, and RNA quality was assessed on an Agilent 2100 Bioanalyzer. TCR beta CDR3 regions were amplified from RNA transcripts. The first round of RT-PCR for the TCR CDR3 was performed with the HTBI primer set and the Qiagen OneStep RT-PCR kit. Libraries were constructed in a second round of multiplex PCR, after which size selection and purification were performed. Sequencing of the libraries was done on an Illumina HiSeq2000 using paired-end 100 bp reads. As for how the authors treated the data: SOAPnuke was used to process the raw data, removing reads that contained adapters or uncalled bases, had a mean Phred below 15, or lacked an exact match to the constant primer or identifier. COPE v1.2.5 was used to merge the high-quality paired reads, and each unique nucleotide sequence was defined as a clonotype. MiTCR v1.1 was used to align clonotypes to the IMGT TRBV, TRBD and TRBJ reference segments. The analysis was restricted to V-J combinations with a frequency above 0.0001, which together covered over 99% of the repertoires. The TCS score was defined as F50 (clonal expansion) divided by E x V (chaos), with BLOSUM62-based TCRdist calculated between CDR3 peptides within each V-J. Welch's t-statistics and random forest reduced just over 500 V-J features to 13, which were used in a naive Bayes classifier (R e1071). TCRdb reprocessed the public reads (quality trimming at Q25 with fastp, clone calling with MiXCR) and kept in-frame beta chains. One record per CDR3 amino acid sequence lists the most common genes and DNA. It is TCRdb's table, rather than the study itself, that gives the V and J calls and clone size. The sample has over 500,000 distinct CDR3 sequences on record, 15% to 20% of them singletons. The top ten clones comprise 25% to 30% of the sample.

This clonotype was found a few times. What antigen it recognizes has not been identified. There are no base qualities to consult, and no much larger clone falls within one base. From its cysteine to its phenylalanine, the CDR3 spans 16 amino acids. Solely the CDR3 DNA is kept, with 48 bases framed from the first base. From a lookup of the germline V gene, CDR1 and CDR2 are LGHNA and YSLEER. The germline ends are 14 bases apart after V is trimmed by 4 bases and J by 1 base. The sequencing sample was made of blood. This chain joins TRBV4-3 to TRBJ2-1; the D gene is perhaps TRBD1 or TRBD2, each of them matching over 5 bases. This receptor was taken from a young woman with Graves' ophthalmopathy. The CDR3 is CASSLGWGFSYNEQFF. The sequenced DNA is TGCGCCAGCAGCCTTGGTTGGGGGTTTTCCTACAATGAGCAGTTCTTC.